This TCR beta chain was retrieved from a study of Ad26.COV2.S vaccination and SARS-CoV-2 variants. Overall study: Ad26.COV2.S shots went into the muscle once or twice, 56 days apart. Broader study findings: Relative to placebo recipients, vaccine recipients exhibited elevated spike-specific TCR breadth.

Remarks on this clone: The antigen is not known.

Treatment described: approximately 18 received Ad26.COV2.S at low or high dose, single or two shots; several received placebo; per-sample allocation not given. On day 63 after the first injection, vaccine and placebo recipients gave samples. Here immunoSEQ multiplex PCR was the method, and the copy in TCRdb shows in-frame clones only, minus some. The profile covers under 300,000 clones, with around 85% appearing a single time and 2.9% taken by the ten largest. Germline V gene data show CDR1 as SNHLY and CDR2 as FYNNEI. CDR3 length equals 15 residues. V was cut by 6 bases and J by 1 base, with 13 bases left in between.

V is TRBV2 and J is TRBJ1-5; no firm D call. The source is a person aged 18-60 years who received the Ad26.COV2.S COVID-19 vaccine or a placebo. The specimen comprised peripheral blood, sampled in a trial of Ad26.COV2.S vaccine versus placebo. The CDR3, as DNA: TGTGCCAGCAGAGGCCGGGTTTTCAGCAATCAGCCCCAGCATTTT. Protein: CASRGRVFSNQPQHF.